This entry features one TCR beta chain sequence. The data belong to a study of CD8+CD57+ T cells in acquired aplastic anemia. V lost 8 bases, J lost 3 bases, and 8 bases lay in between. The CDR3 is made up of 11 amino acids. Looked up from germline, CDR1 is SGHDN and CDR2 is FVKESK. The template for TCR beta VDJ and CDR3 sequence profiling was genomic DNA. Each CDR3 protein gets one entry after TCRdb re-called the reads with MiXCR. The data hold 150,000 to 200,000 distinct CDR3 sequences, with 64% observed a single time. The clonotype originates from a human donor with severe aplastic anemia or a healthy control (not recorded which). V and J are TRBV14 and TRBJ2-7; no firm D call. The sample comprised sorted CD4+, CD8+, or CD8+CD57+ T cells (not recorded which) from PBMCs. CDR3 sequence: CASANGYEQYF. The CDR3 DNA sequence: TGTGCCAGCGCGAATGGCTACGAGCAGTACTTC.